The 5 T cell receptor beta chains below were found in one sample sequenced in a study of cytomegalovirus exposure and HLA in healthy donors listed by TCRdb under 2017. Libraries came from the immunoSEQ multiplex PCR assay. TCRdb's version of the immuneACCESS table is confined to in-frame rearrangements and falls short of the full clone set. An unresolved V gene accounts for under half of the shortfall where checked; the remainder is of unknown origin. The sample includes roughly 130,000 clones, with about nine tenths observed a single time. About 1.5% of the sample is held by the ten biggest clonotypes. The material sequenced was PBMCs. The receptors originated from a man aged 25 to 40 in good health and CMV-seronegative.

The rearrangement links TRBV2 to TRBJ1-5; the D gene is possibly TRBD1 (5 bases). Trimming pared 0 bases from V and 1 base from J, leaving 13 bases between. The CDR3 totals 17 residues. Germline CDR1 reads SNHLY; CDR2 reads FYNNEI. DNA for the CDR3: TGTGCCAGCAGTGAAGCGCTTCGACAGAGAAGCAATCAGCCCCAGCATTTT. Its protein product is CASSEALRQRSNQPQHF.

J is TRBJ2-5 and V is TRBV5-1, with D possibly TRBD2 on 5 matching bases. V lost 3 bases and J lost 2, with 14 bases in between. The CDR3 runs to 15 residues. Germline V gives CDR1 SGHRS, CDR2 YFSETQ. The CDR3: CASSSTRTRQETQYF. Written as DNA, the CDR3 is TGCGCCAGCAGCTCTACCCGGACTCGGCAAGAGACCCAGTACTTC.

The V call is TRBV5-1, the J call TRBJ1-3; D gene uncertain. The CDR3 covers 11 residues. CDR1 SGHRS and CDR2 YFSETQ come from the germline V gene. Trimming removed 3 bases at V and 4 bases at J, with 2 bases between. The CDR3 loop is CASSSGNTIYF. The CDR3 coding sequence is TGCGCCAGCAGCTCGGGAAACACCATATATTTT.

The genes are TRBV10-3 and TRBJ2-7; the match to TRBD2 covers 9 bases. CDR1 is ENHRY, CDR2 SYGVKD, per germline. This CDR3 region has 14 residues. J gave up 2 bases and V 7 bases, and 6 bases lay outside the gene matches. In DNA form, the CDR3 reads TGTGCCATCAACGGACTAGCGAGTCCCTACGAGCAGTACTTC. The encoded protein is CAINGLASPYEQYF.

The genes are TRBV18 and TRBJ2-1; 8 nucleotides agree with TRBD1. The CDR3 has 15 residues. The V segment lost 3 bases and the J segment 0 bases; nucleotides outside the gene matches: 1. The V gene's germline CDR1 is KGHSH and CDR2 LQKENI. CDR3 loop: CASSPGQVSYNEQFF. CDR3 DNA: TGTGCCAGCTCACCGGGACAGGTCTCCTACAATGAGCAGTTCTTC.